These 5 T cell receptor beta chains were sequenced from one sample in a study of blood T cell repertoires in COVID-19. Method: immunoSEQ multiplex PCR; TCRdb's copy keeps in-frame clones and lacks some. The table lists around 250,000 clones, about four fifths of them singletons. The material sequenced was peripheral blood. The receptors stem from an elderly man with acute or convalescent COVID-19.

V gene TRBV5-1 combines with J gene TRBJ2-3, with 12 bases lining up with TRBD2. The CDR3 runs to 17 residues. In germline, CDR1 is SGHRS, CDR2 YFSETQ. Trimming took 4 bases from V and 5 from J; bases not matched to a gene: 11. The CDR3 DNA is TGCGCCAGCAGCGAGGCCCCTAGCGGGGGGGCCGGAGATACGCAGTATTTT. Translated, it gives CASSEAPSGGAGDTQYF.

The V call is TRBV29-1, the J call TRBJ2-1, with D possibly being TRBD1 (6 bases). CDR1 SQVTM and CDR2 ANQGSEA come from the germline V gene. Trimming took 7 bases from V and 9 from J, leaving 19 bases between them. The CDR3 is 13 amino acids. CDR3 DNA sequence: TGCAGCGGGGGACACCAACGAGGGGGTGAGCAGTTCTTC. This encodes CSGGHQRGGEQFF.

This clone was counted between two and nine times. The chain uses TRBV19 and TRBJ2-1, with 7 positions matching TRBD1. V trimming: 3 bases; J trimming: 2 bases; junction bases outside the gene matches: 7. Germline V gene sequence: CDR1 LNHDA, CDR2 SQIVND (reference sequence). This CDR3 has 16 residues. Written as DNA, the CDR3 is TGTGCCAGTAGTATGGGGCTGACAGGGACCTACAATGAGCAGTTCTTC. It encodes CASSMGLTGTYNEQFF.

This chain joins TRBV29-1 and TRBJ2-2; 9 bases align to TRBD1. This CDR3 spans 17 amino acids. Germline assignment: CDR1 SQVTM and CDR2 ANQGSEA. V gave up 3 bases and J gave up 6 bases; unmatched junction bases: 14. The CDR3 sequence: CSVESREQGAYAGELFF. The CDR3 coding sequence is TGCAGCGTTGAGTCTAGGGAACAGGGGGCTTATGCCGGGGAGCTGTTTTTT.

The rearrangement links TRBV27 to TRBJ2-1, with 9 bases lining up with TRBD2. V was pared by 6 bases and J by 1 base, with 13 bases of the junction left unmatched. The CDR3 runs to 18 residues. In germline, CDR1 is MNHEY, CDR2 SMNVEV (reference sequence). CDR3 bases: TGTGCCAGCAGCAGAGAGAGACAGCTAGCGGGATCCTACAATGAGCAGTTCTTC. This translates into CASSRERQLAGSYNEQFF.